This TCR beta chain was sequenced in a study of T-cell memory formation after mild COVID-19. The CDR3 covers 14 residues. Per germline, CDR1 SQVTM and CDR2 ANQGSEA. The V end was cut by 6 bases, the J end by 4 bases, with 13 bases between. Study-wide findings and caveats: The authors did not confirm SARS-CoV-2 specificity of second-wave clones peaking day 37. Clones that contracted from day 15 to 85 were balanced CD4/CD8, while later expanders leaned CD4+. Within pre-infection memory, some responding clones were found, suggesting cross-reactive memory joined.

Constant-segment primers served in 5'RACE that generated TCR alpha and TCR beta cDNA libraries bearing sample barcodes and UMIs. TCRdb re-called the 5' RACE reads through MiXCR, storing one row per CDR3 protein. In the table there are around 340,000 distinct CDR3 sequences, roughly an eighth of which are singletons. Worth noting for this clonotype: Its specificity is not known.

Sequenced material: PBMCs or a T cell subset sorted from them (not recorded which). The receptor's source is a man between 18 and 35 years old who had mild COVID-19 (a few samples of this study predate the infection). Cell type and time point are not known. The rearrangement joins TRBV29-1 to TRBJ2-6; no clear D gene. CDR3: CSVPTTWGANVLTF. The CDR3 DNA sequence: TGCAGCGTCCCTACTACATGGGGGGCCAACGTCCTGACTTTC. The full variable domain, its missing parts supplied by reference TRBV29-1 and TRBJ2-6, is SAVISQKPSRDICQRGTSLTIQCQVDSQVTMMFWYRQQPGQSLTLIATANQGSEATYESGFVIDKFPISRPNLTFSTLTVSNMSPEDSSIYLCSVPTTWGANVLTFGAGSRLTVL.